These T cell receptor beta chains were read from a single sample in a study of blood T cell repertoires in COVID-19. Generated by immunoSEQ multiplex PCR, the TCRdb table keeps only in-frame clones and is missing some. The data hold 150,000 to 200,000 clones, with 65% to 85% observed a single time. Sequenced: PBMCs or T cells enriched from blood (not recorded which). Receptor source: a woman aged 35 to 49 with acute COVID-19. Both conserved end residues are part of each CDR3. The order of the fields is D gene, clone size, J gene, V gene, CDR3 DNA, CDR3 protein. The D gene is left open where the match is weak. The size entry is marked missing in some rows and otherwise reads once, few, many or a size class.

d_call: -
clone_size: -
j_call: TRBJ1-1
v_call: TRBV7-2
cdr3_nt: TGTGCCAGCAGCTTAGCGCCGACAGCGATGAACACTGAAGCTTTCTTT
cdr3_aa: CASSLAPTAMNTEAFF

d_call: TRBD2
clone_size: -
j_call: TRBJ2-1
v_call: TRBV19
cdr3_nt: TGTGCCAGTAGTATGTTCGGACTAGCCCCGCCGACGCAGTTCTTC
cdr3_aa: CASSMFGLAPPTQFF

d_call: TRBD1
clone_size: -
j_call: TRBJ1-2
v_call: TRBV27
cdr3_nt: TGTGCCAGCAGTAGCCGACAGGGGGGTTGGCGTGGCTACACCTTC
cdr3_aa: CASSSRQGGWRGYTF

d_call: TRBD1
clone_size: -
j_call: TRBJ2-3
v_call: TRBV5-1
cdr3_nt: TGCGCCAGCAGCGCGGGACAGGGAGGTAGCACAGATACGCAGTATTTT
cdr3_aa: CASSAGQGGSTDTQYF

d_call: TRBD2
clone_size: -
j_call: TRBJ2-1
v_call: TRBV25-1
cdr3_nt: TGTGCCAGCAGTCCTCAGGGGCGTACTAGCGGGAGGGTCGATGAGCAGTTCTTC
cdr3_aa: CASSPQGRTSGRVDEQFF

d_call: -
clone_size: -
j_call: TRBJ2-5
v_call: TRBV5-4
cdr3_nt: TGTGCCAGCAGCTTGAGGGGGGGGCAAGAGACCCAGTACTTC
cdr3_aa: CASSLRGGQETQYF

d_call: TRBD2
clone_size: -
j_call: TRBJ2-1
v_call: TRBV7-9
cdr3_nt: TGTGCCAGCAGCTTACCCCTAGCGGGGGGTAGGGATGAGCAGTTCTTC
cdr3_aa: CASSLPLAGGRDEQFF

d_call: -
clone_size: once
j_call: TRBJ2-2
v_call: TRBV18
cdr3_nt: TGTGCCAGCTCACTATATAGCGGAGACACCGGGGAGCTGTTTTTT
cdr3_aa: CASSLYSGDTGELFF

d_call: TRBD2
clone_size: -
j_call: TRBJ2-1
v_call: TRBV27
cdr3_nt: TGTGCCAGCAGTTTTGCTAGCGGGAGGGTAGGTGAGCAGTTCTTC
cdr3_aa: CASSFASGRVGEQFF

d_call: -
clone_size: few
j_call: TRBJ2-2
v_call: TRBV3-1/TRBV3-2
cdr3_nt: TGTGCCAGCAGCCAAGTCATCGGGAGAGATCAATACACCGGGGAGCTGTTTTTT
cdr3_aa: CASSQVIGRDQYTGELFF

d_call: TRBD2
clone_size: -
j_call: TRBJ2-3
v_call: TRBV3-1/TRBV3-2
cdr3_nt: TGTGCCAGCAGCCAACGACTAGCGGGAGCAGATACGCAGTATTTT
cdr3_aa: CASSQRLAGADTQYF

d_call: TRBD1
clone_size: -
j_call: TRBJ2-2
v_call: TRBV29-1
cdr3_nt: TGCAGCGCTGGGACAGCAACAAACACCGGGGAGCTGTTTTTT
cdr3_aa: CSAGTATNTGELFF

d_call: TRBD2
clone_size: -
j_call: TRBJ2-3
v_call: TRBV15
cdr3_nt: TGTGCCACCAGCAGTCGGGCTAGCGGGTTTACCACAGATACGCAGTATTTT
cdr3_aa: CATSSRASGFTTDTQYF

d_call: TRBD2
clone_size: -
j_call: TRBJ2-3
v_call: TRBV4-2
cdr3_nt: TGTGCCAGCACCAGAGCGGGAGCGACAGATACGCAGTATTTT
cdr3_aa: CASTRAGATDTQYF

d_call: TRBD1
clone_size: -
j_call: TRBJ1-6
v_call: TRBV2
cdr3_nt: TGTGCCAGCAGCTTGACAGGGGGAAATTCACCCCTCCACTTT
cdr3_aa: CASSLTGGNSPLHF